This T cell receptor (beta chain) was recorded in a study of cytomegalovirus exposure and HLA in healthy donors. The PCR made use of 60 Vbeta and 13 Jbeta primers. Method: immunoSEQ multiplex PCR; TCRdb's copy keeps in-frame clones and lacks some. Here the sample spans about 180,000 clones, 80% being singletons. Germline lookup yields CDR1 SGHRS and CDR2 YFSETQ. The CDR3 loop spans 14 amino acids. V was clipped by 4 bases and J by 6 bases, with 15 bases between them. The TCR was taken from a man between 35 and 55 years old in good health and CMV-seronegative. V and J are TRBV5-1 and TRBJ2-3, with D hard to call. Sequenced sample: PBMCs. The CDR3 here is CASSPYFKSDTQYF. In nucleotides, the CDR3 is TGCGCCAGCAGCCCGTACTTTAAATCGGATACGCAGTATTTT.